The text below deals with one T cell receptor (beta chain). This specimen comes from a study of PD-L1 blockade in urothelial cancer. Study overall: It was at 3 weeks (second dose) and 6 weeks after treatment start that blood was analyzed.

What went into each PCR as a spike was synthetic TCR analog templates. Assay: immunoSEQ multiplex PCR; the TCRdb copy retains only in-frame clones and omits some. The sample carries about 84,000 clones, over 80% recorded once. The V end lost 8 bases, the J end lost 6 bases, and 14 bases lay between the germline ends. Looked up from germline, CDR1 is SGHTA and CDR2 is FQGNSA. The CDR3 totals 13 residues. Sequencing was performed on PBMCs, taken around atezolizumab (anti-PD-L1) treatment. The clonotype originates from a man aged 65 to 85 with urothelial cancer. The rearrangement uses TRBV7-2 and TRBJ2-1; maybe TRBD2 (5 bases). This CDR3 is CASGRGPSNEQFF. CDR3 bases: TGTGCCAGCGGACGAGGGCCGAGCAATGAGCAGTTCTTC.